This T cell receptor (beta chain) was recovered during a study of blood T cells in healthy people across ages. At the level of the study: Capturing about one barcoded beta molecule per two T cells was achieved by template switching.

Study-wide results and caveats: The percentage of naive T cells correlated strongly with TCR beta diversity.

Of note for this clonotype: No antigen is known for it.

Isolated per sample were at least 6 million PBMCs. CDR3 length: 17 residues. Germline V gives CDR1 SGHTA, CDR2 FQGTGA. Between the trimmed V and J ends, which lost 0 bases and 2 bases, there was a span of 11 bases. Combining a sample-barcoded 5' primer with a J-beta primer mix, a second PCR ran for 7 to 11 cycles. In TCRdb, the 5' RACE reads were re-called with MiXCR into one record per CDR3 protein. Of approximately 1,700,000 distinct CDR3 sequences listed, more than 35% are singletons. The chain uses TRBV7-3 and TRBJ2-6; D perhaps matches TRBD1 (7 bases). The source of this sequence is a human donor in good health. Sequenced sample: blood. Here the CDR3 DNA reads TGTGCCAGCAGCTTAACGGAGGGGGCGGCTGGGGCCAACGTCCTGACTTTC. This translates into CASSLTEGAAGANVLTF. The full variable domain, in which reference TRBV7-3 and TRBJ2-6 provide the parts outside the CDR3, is GAGVSQTPSNKVTEKGKYVELRCDPISGHTALYWYRQSLGQGPEFLIYFQGTGAADDSGLPNDRFFAVRPEGSVSTLKIQRTERGDSAVYLCASSLTEGAAGANVLTFGAGSRLTVL.